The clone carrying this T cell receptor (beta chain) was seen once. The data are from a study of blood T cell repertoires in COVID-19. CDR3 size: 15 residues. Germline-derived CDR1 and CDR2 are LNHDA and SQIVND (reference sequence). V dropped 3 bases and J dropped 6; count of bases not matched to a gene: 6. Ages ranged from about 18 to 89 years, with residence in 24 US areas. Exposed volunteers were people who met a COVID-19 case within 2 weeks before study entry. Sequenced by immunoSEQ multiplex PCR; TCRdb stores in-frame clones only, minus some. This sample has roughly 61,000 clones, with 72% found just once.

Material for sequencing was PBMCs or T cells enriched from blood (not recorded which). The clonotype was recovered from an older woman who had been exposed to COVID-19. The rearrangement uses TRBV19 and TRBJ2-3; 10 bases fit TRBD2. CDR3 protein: CASSMRLAGADTQYF. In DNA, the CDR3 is TGTGCCAGTAGTATGAGGCTAGCGGGGGCCGATACGCAGTATTTT.